This T cell receptor (beta chain) was recorded in a study of T cells in Graves' hyperthyroidism and ophthalmopathy. Amplified regions were TCR beta CDR3 sequences from RNA transcripts. Primed by the HTBI set, a first-round RT-PCR was run on the TCR CDR3. TCRdb reanalysed the multiplex PCR reads using MiXCR and keeps one entry per CDR3 protein. This sample yields roughly 570,000 distinct CDR3 sequences, of which less than 20% are seen a single time; roughly 6.6% belongs to the top ten. This clonotype was picked up a small number of times. This receptor was identified in a woman in her twenties or thirties with Graves' hyperthyroidism. The specimen sequenced was blood.

CDR3 sequence reads: CASSIRDRGDREQYF. CDR3 bases: TGTGCCAGTAGTATAAGGGACAGGGGAGATCGGGAGCAGTACTTC. V is TRBV19 and J is TRBJ2-7, with TRBD1 matching 10 bases. Germline V gene data show CDR1 as LNHDA and CDR2 as SQIVND (reference sequence). V shed 2 bases, J shed 7 bases, and the junction held 8 bases outside the gene matches. The CDR3 is 15 amino acids.